Sequencing of this T cell receptor (beta chain) was carried out in a study of CD8 T cells in Susac syndrome. This clonotype showed up just a few times. V trimming: 5 bases; J trimming: 0 bases; junction bases outside the gene matches: 3. This CDR3 has 14 amino acids. The germline CDR1 and CDR2 sequences are GTSNPN and SVGIG (reference sequence). TEMRA cells were FACS-enriched, while CD8+ and CD4+ T cells were negatively isolated. With random hexamers, roughly 0.45 to 1 ug RNA was reverse transcribed. In TCRdb, the immunoSEQ multiplex PCR reads were re-called with MiXCR into one record per CDR3 protein. The sample consists of 190,000 or so distinct CDR3 sequences, 90% to 95% of them appearing once.

The clonotype originates from a human donor with multiple sclerosis. The specimen was CD4+ T cells from PBMCs. The J gene is TRBJ2-2, the V gene TRBV30, with 7 bases that match TRBD1. Written as DNA, the CDR3 is TGTGCCTGGGGGACAGCTACGAACACCGGGGAGCTGTTTTTT. This sequence encodes CAWGTATNTGELFF.